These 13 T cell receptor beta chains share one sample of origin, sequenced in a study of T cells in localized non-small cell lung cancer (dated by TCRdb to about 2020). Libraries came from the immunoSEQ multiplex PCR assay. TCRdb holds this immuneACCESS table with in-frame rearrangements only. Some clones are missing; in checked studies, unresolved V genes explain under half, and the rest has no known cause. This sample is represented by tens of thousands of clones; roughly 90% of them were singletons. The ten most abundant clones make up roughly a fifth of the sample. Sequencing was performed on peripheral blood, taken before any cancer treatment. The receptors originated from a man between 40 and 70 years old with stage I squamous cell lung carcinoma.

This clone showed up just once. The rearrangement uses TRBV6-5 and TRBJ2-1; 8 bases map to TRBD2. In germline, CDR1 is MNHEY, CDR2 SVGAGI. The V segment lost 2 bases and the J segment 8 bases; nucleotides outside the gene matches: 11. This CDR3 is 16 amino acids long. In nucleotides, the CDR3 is TGTGCCAGCAGTTACCGGCCCCGGGAGGGCGACGATGAGCAGTTCTTC. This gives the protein CASSYRPREGDDEQFF.

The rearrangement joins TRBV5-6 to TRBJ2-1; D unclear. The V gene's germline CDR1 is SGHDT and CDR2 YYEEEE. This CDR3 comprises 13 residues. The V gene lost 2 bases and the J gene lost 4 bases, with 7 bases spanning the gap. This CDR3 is CASSFPGYNEQFF. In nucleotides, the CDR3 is TGTGCCAGCAGCTTCCCCGGGTACAATGAGCAGTTCTTC.

The CDR3 region is CASSFMGTRTDTQYF. CDR3 DNA sequence: TGTGCCAGCAGCTTCATGGGGACCCGCACAGATACGCAGTATTTT. V gene TRBV7-9 combines with J gene TRBJ2-3; possibly TRBD1 or TRBD2 for D (5 bases each). The germline V gene encodes CDR1 SEHNR and CDR2 FQNEAQ (reference sequence). The CDR3 runs to 15 residues. Trimming left V 3 bases short and J 1 base short, with 11 bases between.

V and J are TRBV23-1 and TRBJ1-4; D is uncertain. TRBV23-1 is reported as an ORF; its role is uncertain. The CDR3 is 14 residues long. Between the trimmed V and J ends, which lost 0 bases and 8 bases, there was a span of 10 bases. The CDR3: CASSQSVEDEKLFF. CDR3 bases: TGCGCCAGCAGTCAATCGGTGGAGGACGAAAAACTGTTTTTT.

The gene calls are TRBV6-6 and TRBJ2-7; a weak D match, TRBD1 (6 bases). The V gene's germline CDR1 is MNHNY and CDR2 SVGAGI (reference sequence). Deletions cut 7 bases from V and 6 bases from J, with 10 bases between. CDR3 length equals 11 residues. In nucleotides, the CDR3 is TGTGCCAGCACCGCAGGGGTCGAGCAGTACTTC. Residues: CASTAGVEQYF.

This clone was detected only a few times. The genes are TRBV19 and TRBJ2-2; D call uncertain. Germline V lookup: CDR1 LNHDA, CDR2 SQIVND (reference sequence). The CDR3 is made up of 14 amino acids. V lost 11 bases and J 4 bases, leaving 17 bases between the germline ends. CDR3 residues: CASGSARGTGELFF. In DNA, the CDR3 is TGTGCCTCTGGATCGGCCCGCGGCACCGGGGAGCTGTTTTTT.

The CDR3 region has the DNA TGTGCCACCAGCAGAGCAGGGGCCGGAAACACCATATATTTT. Protein: CATSRAGAGNTIYF. J is TRBJ1-3 and V is TRBV15; possible D gene TRBD1, 6 bases. CDR3 length: 14 amino acids. The germline V gene encodes CDR1 LNHNV and CDR2 YYDKDF (reference sequence). The V end was cut by 1 base, the J end by 4 bases, with 8 bases between.

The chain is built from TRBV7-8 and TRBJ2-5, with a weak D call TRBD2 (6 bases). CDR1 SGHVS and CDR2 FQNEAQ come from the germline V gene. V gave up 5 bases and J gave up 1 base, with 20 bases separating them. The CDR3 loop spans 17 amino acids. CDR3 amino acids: CASSPMVLASFQETQYF. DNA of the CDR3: TGTGCCAGCAGCCCGATGGTCCTAGCGAGCTTCCAAGAGACCCAGTACTTC.

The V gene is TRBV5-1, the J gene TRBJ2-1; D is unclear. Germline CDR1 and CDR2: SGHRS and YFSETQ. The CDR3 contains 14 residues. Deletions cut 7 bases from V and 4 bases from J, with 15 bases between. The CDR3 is CASAEPGGYNEQFF. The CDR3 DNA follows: TGCGCCAGCGCCGAACCGGGCGGATACAATGAGCAGTTCTTC. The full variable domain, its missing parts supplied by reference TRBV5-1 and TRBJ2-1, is KAGVTQTPRYLIKTRGQQVTLSCSPISGHRSVSWYQQTPGQGLQFLFEYFSETQRNKGNFPGRFSGRQFSNSRSEMNVSTLELGDSALYLCASAEPGGYNEQFFGPGTRLTVL.

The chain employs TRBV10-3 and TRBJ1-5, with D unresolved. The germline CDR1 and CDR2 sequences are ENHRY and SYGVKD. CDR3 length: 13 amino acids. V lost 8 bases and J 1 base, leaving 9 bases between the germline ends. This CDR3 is CAIGSGSNQPQHF. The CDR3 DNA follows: TGTGCCATCGGGTCGGGAAGCAATCAGCCCCAGCATTTT.

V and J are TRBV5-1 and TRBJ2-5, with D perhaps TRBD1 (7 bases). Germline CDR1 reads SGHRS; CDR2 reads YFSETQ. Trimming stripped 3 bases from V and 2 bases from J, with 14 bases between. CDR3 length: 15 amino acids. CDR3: CASSWGDSQQETQYF. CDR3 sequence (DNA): TGCGCCAGCAGCTGGGGGGACAGCCAACAAGAGACCCAGTACTTC.

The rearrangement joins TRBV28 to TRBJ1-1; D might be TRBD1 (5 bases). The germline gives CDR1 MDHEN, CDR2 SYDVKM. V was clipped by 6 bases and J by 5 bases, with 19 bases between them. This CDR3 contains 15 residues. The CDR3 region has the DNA TGTGCCAGCAGCTCCATCGACAGATGGCGGACTGAAGCTTTCTTT. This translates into CASSSIDRWRTEAFF.

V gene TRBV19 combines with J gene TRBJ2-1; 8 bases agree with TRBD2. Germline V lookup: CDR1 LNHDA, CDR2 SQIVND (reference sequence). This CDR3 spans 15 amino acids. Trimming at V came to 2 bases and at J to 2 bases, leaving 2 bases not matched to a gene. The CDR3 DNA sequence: TGTGCCAGTAGTATAAAGCGGGAGCCCTACAATGAGCAGTTCTTC. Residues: CASSIKREPYNEQFF.